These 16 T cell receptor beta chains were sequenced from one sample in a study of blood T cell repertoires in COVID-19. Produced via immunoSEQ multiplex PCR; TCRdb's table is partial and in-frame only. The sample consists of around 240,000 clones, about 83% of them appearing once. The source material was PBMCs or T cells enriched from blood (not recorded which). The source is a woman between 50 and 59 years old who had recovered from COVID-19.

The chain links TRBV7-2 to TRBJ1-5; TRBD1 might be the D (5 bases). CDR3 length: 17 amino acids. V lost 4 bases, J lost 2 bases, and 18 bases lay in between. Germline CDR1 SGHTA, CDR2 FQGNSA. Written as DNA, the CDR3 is TGTGCCAGCAGCTCTACGCCTGCAGGGTACGGCAATCAGCCCCAGCATTTT. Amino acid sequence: CASSSTPAGYGNQPQHF.

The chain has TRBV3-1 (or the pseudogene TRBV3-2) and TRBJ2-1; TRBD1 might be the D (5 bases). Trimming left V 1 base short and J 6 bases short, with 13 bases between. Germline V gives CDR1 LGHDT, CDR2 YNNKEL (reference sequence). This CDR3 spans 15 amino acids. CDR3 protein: CASSQGGPPRNEQFF. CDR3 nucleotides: TGTGCCAGCAGCCAAGGGGGCCCTCCGCGCAATGAGCAGTTCTTC.

The CDR3 spells CASSLVAGGPPTQYF. Here the CDR3 DNA reads TGTGCCAGCAGCTTAGTTGCGGGTGGCCCCCCGACCCAGTACTTC. This rearrangement joins TRBV7-2 to TRBJ2-5; D may be TRBD2 (5 bases). V was cut by 1 base and J by 7 bases, with 16 bases left in between. The germline gives CDR1 SGHTA, CDR2 FQGNSA. The CDR3 has 15 amino acids.

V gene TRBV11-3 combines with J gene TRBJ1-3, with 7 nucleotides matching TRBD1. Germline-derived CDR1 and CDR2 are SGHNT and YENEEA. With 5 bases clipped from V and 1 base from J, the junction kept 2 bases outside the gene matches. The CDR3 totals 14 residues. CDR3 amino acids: CASSAGQSGNTIYF. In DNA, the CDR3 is TGTGCCAGCAGCGCGGGACAGTCTGGAAACACCATATATTTT.

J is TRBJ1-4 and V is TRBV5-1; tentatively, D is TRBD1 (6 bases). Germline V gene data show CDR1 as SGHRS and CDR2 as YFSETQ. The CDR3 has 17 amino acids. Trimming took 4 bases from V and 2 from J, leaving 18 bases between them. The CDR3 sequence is CASSTGDTGRTNEKLFF. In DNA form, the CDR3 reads TGCGCCAGCAGCACCGGAGATACAGGGCGGACTAATGAAAAACTGTTTTTT.

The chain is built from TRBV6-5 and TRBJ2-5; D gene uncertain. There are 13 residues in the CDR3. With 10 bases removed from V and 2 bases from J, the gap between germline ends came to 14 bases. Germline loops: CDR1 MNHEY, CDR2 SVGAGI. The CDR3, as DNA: TGTGCCATCCTACCGACATTTCAAGAGACCCAGTACTTC. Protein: CAILPTFQETQYF.

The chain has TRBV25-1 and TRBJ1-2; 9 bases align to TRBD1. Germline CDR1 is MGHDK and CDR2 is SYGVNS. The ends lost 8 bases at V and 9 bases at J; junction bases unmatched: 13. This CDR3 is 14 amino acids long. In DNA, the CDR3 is TGTGCCAGCGAAGACCGGGACAGGGCCTCCAGCTACACCTTC. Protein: CASEDRDRASSYTF.

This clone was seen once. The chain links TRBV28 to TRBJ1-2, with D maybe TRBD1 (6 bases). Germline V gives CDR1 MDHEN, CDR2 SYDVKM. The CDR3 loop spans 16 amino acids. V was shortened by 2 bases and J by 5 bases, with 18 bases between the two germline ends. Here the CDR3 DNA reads TGTGCCAGCAGTTTAGCCCCCCAGGGGCTCGTTTATGGCTACACCTTC. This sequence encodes CASSLAPQGLVYGYTF.

The chain's CDR3 is CASSLWGVRAGGPGEQYF. CDR3 coding DNA: TGTGCCAGCAGTTTATGGGGAGTTAGAGCGGGAGGGCCCGGCGAGCAGTACTTC. The chain recombines TRBV28 with TRBJ2-7; 10 nucleotides line up with TRBD2. Germline CDR1 MDHEN, CDR2 SYDVKM. This CDR3 spans 18 amino acids. V lost 0 bases and J lost 6; bases outside the gene matches: 14.

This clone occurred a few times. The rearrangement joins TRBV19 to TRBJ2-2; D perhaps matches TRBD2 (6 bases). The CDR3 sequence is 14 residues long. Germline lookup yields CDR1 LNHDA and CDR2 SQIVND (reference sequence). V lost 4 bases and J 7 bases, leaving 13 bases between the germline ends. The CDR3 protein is CASSSGTQVGELFF. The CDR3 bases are TGTGCCAGTAGTAGTGGGACTCAAGTCGGGGAGCTGTTTTTT.

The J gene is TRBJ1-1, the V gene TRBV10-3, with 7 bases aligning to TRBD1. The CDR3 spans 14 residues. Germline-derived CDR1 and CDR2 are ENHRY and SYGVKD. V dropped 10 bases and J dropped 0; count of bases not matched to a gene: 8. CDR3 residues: CATSAGQMNTEAFF. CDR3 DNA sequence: TGTGCCACCTCCGCGGGACAGATGAACACTGAAGCTTTCTTT.

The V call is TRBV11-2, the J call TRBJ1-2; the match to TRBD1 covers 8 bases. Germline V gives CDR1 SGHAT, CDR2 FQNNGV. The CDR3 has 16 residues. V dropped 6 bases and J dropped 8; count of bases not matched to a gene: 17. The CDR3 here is CASSPNRDRSLVGYTF. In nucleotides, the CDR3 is TGTGCCAGCAGTCCGAACCGGGACAGGTCGCTAGTGGGCTACACCTTC.

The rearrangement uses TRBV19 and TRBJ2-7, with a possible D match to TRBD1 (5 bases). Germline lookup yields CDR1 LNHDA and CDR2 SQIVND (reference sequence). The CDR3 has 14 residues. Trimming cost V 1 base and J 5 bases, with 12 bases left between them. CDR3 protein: CASSIVQGSDEQYF. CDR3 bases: TGTGCCAGTAGTATAGTCCAGGGTTCTGACGAGCAGTACTTC.

The CDR3 DNA sequence: TGCGCCAGCAGCCAAGTCGCCGCCAGCGCGGGGGTTGGAACTGAAGCTTTCTTT. This encodes CASSQVAASAGVGTEAFF. This chain connects TRBV4-3 to TRBJ1-1; D might be TRBD1 (5 bases). Trimming stripped 1 base from V and 5 bases from J, with 23 bases between. The CDR3 runs 18 residues. Germline V gives CDR1 LGHNA, CDR2 YSLEER.

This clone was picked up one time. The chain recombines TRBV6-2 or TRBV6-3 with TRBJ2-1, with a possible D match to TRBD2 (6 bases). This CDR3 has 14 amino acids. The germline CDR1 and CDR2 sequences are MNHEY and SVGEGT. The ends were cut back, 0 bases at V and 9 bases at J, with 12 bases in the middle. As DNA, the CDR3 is TGTGCCAGCAGTTACTCGGCGGGGATTCGTGAGCAGTTCTTC. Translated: CASSYSAGIREQFF.

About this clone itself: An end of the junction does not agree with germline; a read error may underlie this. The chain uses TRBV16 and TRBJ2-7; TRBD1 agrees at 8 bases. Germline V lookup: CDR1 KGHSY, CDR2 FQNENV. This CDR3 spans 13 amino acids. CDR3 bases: TGTGCCAGCAGCCAATCGGGGACAGGTTGGACCGACTTC. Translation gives CASSQSGTGWTDF.